This paragraph reports one T cell receptor (beta chain). CDR1 and CDR2 (germline): KGHDR, SFDVKD. Trimming removed 8 bases at V and 7 bases at J, with 14 bases between. The CDR3 runs to 13 residues. The age range of participants was about 18 to 100 years, with residence in about two dozen US areas. This sample stems from a study of blood T cell repertoires in COVID-19. About the research overall: PBMCs, B-cell-depleted T cells, or T cells provided the cDNA or gDNA that made up the material.

Original processing methods: Cell counts per sample came from amplifying reference gene primers. The data were produced by immunoSEQ multiplex PCR, yet TCRdb's version contains in-frame clones alone and is incomplete. V and J calls and clone size are given by that table; D and trimming were obtained from the DNA. The table includes around 250,000 clones, 75% to 95% detected once. The gene calls are TRBV24-1 and TRBJ2-1; D perhaps matches TRBD2 (6 bases). The sample was PBMCs or T cells enriched from blood (not recorded which). This receptor was identified in a man between 40 and 49 years old who had been exposed to COVID-19. In DNA, the CDR3 is TGTGCCACCACCCAGGGAGGCCAGAATGAGCAGTTCTTC. Amino acid sequence: CATTQGGQNEQFF.